These T cell receptor beta chains were read from a single sample in a study of T cell repertoires in cytomegalovirus infection. Their antigen targets remain unknown. TCRdb called the reads again in MiXCR, with one record for every CDR3 protein. The sample yields around 900,000 distinct CDR3 sequences, under 40% seen once. Here the sequenced sample was cultured CD8+ T cells from PBMCs, taken from culture after CMV antigen stimulation. Receptors were obtained from a human donor in good health (CMV status not recorded). Some clones in this sample may be carry-over from other donors' samples. Each CDR3 is given with its conserved first and last residue. Fields, in order: clone size, V gene, J gene, D gene, CDR3 DNA, CDR3 protein. A D gene is named only where the DNA matches it firmly. Only some rows state a clone size, as once, few, many or a class for expanded clones.

>few|TRBV6-6|TRBJ1-1|-
TGTGCCAGCATTGGGTGGGCCACTGAAGCTTTCTTT
CASIGWATEAFF
>-|TRBV4-1|TRBJ2-5|-
TGCGCCAGCAGCACCGGACCGGGCCAAGAGACCCAGTACTTC
CASSTGPGQETQYF
>-|TRBV15|TRBJ1-4|-
TGTGCCACCAGCGGCCAGCTTGCGACTAATGAAAAACTGTTTTTT
CATSGQLATNEKLFF
>-|TRBV14|TRBJ2-1|-
TGTGCCAGCAGCTACACAGGGATTGAGCAGTTCTTC
CASSYTGIEQFF
>many|TRBV7-8|TRBJ2-3|-
TGTGCCAGCACCTCCTCTCGGGGTATGGGCACAGATACGCAGTATTTT
CASTSSRGMGTDTQYF
>few|TRBV13|TRBJ2-2|-
TGTGCCATCCAACTTCCACCCGGGGAGCTGTTTTTT
CAIQLPPGELFF
>-|TRBV29-1|TRBJ2-5|TRBD2
TGCAGCGTTGAGGGGCGGGGGGAGACCCAGTACTTC
CSVEGRGETQYF
>-|TRBV2|TRBJ1-1|-
TGTGCCAGCAGTCAGAACTTGAAAGCTTTCTTT
CASSQNLKAFF
>few|TRBV5-5|TRBJ2-2|-
TGTGCCAGCAGCTGGGACACGAACACCGGGGAGCTGTTTTTT
CASSWDTNTGELFF
>once|TRBV27|TRBJ2-3|-
TGTGCCAGCAGTTTGGGCAGCCCCGTGTTGGATACGCAGTATTTT
CASSLGSPVLDTQYF
>-|TRBV18|TRBJ2-1|TRBD1
TGTGCCAGCTCACCACCTGACAGGGGAAGCTACAATGAGCAGTTCTTC
CASSPPDRGSYNEQFF
>few|TRBV6-1|TRBJ2-5|-
TGTGCCAGCAGTGACTCCTGGGGGCTTGGCGAGACCCAGTACTTC
CASSDSWGLGETQYF
>few|TRBV2|TRBJ2-1|-
TGTGCCAGCCTAGGGTATGGCAATGAGCAGTTCTTC
CASLGYGNEQFF
>-|TRBV6-2/TRBV6-3|TRBJ2-2|TRBD2
TGTGCCAGCCATGGTCTAGCGGGCACCGGGGAGCTGTTTTTT
CASHGLAGTGELFF
>few|TRBV6-1|TRBJ2-7|-
TGTGCCAGCAGTGAAGCGGGACGTTCACGCGAGCAGTACTTC
CASSEAGRSREQYF
>many|TRBV7-2|TRBJ1-4|-
TGTGCCAGCAGCGGAACCACGGACAGCCTTAATGAAAAACTGTTTTTT
CASSGTTDSLNEKLFF
>-|TRBV28|TRBJ2-6|-
TGTGCCAGCAGTTTATATGAGGGGGTTGGGGCCAACGTCCTGACTTTC
CASSLYEGVGANVLTF
>many|TRBV7-6|TRBJ1-1|-
TGTGCCAGCAGCTTAGGGGCGCGGGCTGAAGCTTTCTTT
CASSLGARAEAFF
>few|TRBV7-2|TRBJ2-1|-
TGTGCCAGCAGCTTAGCTACCGGGACCTTCTACAATGAGCAGTTCTTC
CASSLATGTFYNEQFF
>many|TRBV7-9|TRBJ2-7|-
TGTGCCAGCAGCTTATTCGGGGACACGGAACCGTACGAGCAGTACTTC
CASSLFGDTEPYEQYF
>many|TRBV7-6|TRBJ1-5|-
TGTGCCAGCAGCTTAGGAGACTATAGCAATCAGCCCCAGCATTTT
CASSLGDYSNQPQHF
>few|TRBV2|TRBJ1-2|-
TGTGCCAGCGGGGATTACACCTTC
CASGDYTF
>few|TRBV4-1|TRBJ1-1|TRBD1
TGCGCCAGCAGCCAAGGCCGACAGGGGTGGGAGTTAGGTAACACTGAAGCTTTCTTT
CASSQGRQGWELGNTEAFF
>-|TRBV4-1|TRBJ1-1|-
TGCGCCAGCAGCCAGGGGGACCTGGGGGTGAACACTGAAGCTTTCTTT
CASSQGDLGVNTEAFF
>-|TRBV7-2|TRBJ1-1|-
TGTGCCAGCAGACAACAGGGAATTCGAACTGAAGCTTTCTTT
CASRQQGIRTEAFF
>-|TRBV28|TRBJ2-2|-
TGTGCCAGCAGATCCCTTCCATCGTTGAACTGGAACACCGGGGAGCTGTTTTTT
CASRSLPSLNWNTGELFF